There are many counts of the clone carrying this TCR beta chain. Each CDR3 protein gets one entry after TCRdb re-called the 5' RACE reads with MiXCR. The sample holds roughly 41,000 distinct CDR3 sequences, over 4% seen once. The entry originates in a study of early T cells in non-severe SARS-CoV-2 infection. The V gene end was trimmed by 4 bases and the J gene end by 5 bases; junction bases not matched to a gene: 14. The germline gives CDR1 SQVTM, CDR2 ANQGSEA. This CDR3 is 16 amino acids long. J is TRBJ2-5 and V is TRBV29-1; 9 bases are a match to TRBD1. Sequenced: whole blood. The TCR comes from an adult who was a healthcare worker with PCR-confirmed SARS-CoV-2 infection or an uninfected control (not recorded which). The CDR3 DNA is TGCAGCGTTGTCCTTTTGGACAGGGGAGTAGGGGAGACCCAGTACTTC. This translates into CSVVLLDRGVGETQYF.